This T cell receptor (beta chain) comes out of a study of T cell changes during pregnancy in multiple sclerosis. Clones were sequenced by immunoSEQ multiplex PCR, and TCRdb holds only the in-frame ones, with some missing. The sample has 30,000 to 45,000 clones, more than 90% seen once. Germline CDR1 is MNHEY and CDR2 is SMNVEV (reference sequence). The CDR3 totals 17 residues. The trim removed 4 bases at V and 2 bases at J, leaving 10 bases unmatched. The sample here was CD8+ T cells from peripheral blood mononuclear cells, taken after pregnancy. The V call is TRBV27, the J call TRBJ2-2; 7 bases agree with TRBD2. This clonotype originated in a female donor with multiple sclerosis, enrolled in a pregnancy study. The CDR3: CASSSPSGGLNTGELFF. The CDR3 DNA is TGTGCCAGCAGTTCCCCTTCGGGGGGTTTAAACACCGGGGAGCTGTTTTTT.